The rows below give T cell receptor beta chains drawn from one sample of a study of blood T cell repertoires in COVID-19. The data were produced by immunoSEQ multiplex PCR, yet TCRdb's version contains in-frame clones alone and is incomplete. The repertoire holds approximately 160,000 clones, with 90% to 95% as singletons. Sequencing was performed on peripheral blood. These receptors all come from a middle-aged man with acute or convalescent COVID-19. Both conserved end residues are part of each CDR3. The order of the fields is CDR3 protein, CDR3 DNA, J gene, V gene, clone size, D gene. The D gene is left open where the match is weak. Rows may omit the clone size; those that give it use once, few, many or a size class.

CDR3: CASSNPFRQGLRHEQFF; DNA: TGTGCCAGTAGTAACCCCTTTAGACAGGGTTTAAGGCATGAGCAGTTCTTC; J: TRBJ2-1; V: TRBV19; size: NA; D: TRBD1
CDR3: CASSFGGTYSGNTIYF; DNA: TGTGCCAGCAGTTTCGGAGGGACCTACTCTGGAAACACCATATATTTT; J: TRBJ1-3; V: TRBV28; size: NA; D: NA
CDR3: CASSYEGFSGGELFF; DNA: TGTGCCAGCAGTTACGAGGGATTTTCGGGCGGGGAGCTGTTTTTT; J: TRBJ2-2; V: TRBV6-5; size: once; D: NA
CDR3: CASRPSSGNTIYF; DNA: TGTGCCAGCAGACCCAGCTCTGGAAACACCATATATTTT; J: TRBJ1-3; V: TRBV12-3/TRBV12-4; size: NA; D: NA
CDR3: CAISEARLAGNEQFF; DNA: TGTGCCATCAGTGAGGCTCGACTAGCGGGCAATGAGCAGTTCTTC; J: TRBJ2-1; V: TRBV10-3; size: NA; D: TRBD2
CDR3: CASSEDDYAQETQYF; DNA: TGTGCCAGCAGTGAAGATGACTACGCCCAAGAGACCCAGTACTTC; J: TRBJ2-5; V: TRBV6-1; size: NA; D: NA
CDR3: CASSLAPGTSGDNEQFF; DNA: TGTGCCAGCAGCTTAGCCCCCGGGACTAGCGGGGACAATGAGCAGTTCTTC; J: TRBJ2-1; V: TRBV7-3; size: NA; D: TRBD2
CDR3: CASSAGTGLGDEQFF; DNA: TGTGCCAGCAGTGCGGGGACAGGGCTTGGGGACGAGCAGTTCTTC; J: TRBJ2-1; V: TRBV2; size: once; D: TRBD1
CDR3: CASSLVGGNQPQHF; DNA: TGTGCCAGCAGCTTGGTCGGGGGCAATCAGCCCCAGCATTTT; J: TRBJ1-5; V: TRBV5-6; size: NA; D: NA
CDR3: CASSLDRGGTEAFF; DNA: TGTGCCAGCAGTTTAGACAGGGGCGGCACTGAAGCTTTCTTT; J: TRBJ1-1; V: TRBV27; size: NA; D: TRBD1
CDR3: CASRKRGGAIETQYF; DNA: TGTGCCAGCCGTAAACGGGGGGGGGCTATTGAGACCCAGTACTTC; J: TRBJ2-5; V: TRBV19; size: NA; D: TRBD2
CDR3: CASSQENVHRGQETQYF; DNA: TGTGCCAGCAGCCAAGAAAATGTCCACCGGGGTCAAGAGACCCAGTACTTC; J: TRBJ2-5; V: TRBV14; size: NA; D: NA
CDR3: CASSKRPTVPEQFF; DNA: TGTGCCAGCAGCAAAAGACCTACAGTGCCTGAGCAGTTCTTC; J: TRBJ2-1; V: TRBV21-1; size: NA; D: NA
CDR3: CASSTGLLYNEQFF; DNA: TGTGCCAGCAGCACGGGACTACTTTACAATGAGCAGTTCTTC; J: TRBJ2-1; V: TRBV7-2; size: NA; D: TRBD2
CDR3: CASSQRASGWETQYF; DNA: TGTGCCAGCAGCCAGAGGGCTAGTGGCTGGGAGACCCAGTACTTC; J: TRBJ2-5; V: TRBV7-8; size: NA; D: NA
CDR3: CASTPQGDYGYTF; DNA: TGTGCCAGCACCCCACAGGGTGACTATGGCTACACCTTC; J: TRBJ1-2; V: TRBV2; size: NA; D: NA
CDR3: CAISELGHEQFF; DNA: TGTGCCATCAGTGAACTGGGGCATGAGCAGTTCTTC; J: TRBJ2-1; V: TRBV10-3; size: NA; D: NA
CDR3: CASSLSGLRYDTQYF; DNA: TGCGCCAGCAGCTTGTCGGGATTGCGATACGATACGCAGTATTTT; J: TRBJ2-3; V: TRBV5-1; size: NA; D: NA
CDR3: CASSTSGRRYNEQFF; DNA: TGTGCCAGCAGCACTAGCGGGAGGCGCTACAATGAGCAGTTCTTC; J: TRBJ2-1; V: TRBV9; size: NA; D: TRBD2
CDR3: CASSSPRNYEQYF; DNA: TGTGCCAGCAGTTCCCCGCGGAACTACGAGCAGTACTTC; J: TRBJ2-7; V: TRBV12-3/TRBV12-4; size: NA; D: NA
CDR3: CASSYDRGNEQFF; DNA: TGTGCCAGCAGCTACGACAGGGGGAATGAGCAGTTCTTC; J: TRBJ2-1; V: TRBV11-2; size: NA; D: TRBD1
CDR3: CASSLGGMSGEAFF; DNA: TGTGCCAGCAGCTTAGGAGGTATGTCCGGGGAAGCTTTCTTT; J: TRBJ1-1; V: TRBV11-2; size: NA; D: NA
CDR3: CASSQGVDFQGTYNEQFF; DNA: TGTGCCAGCAGCCAAGGAGTCGATTTCCAGGGAACCTACAATGAGCAGTTCTTC; J: TRBJ2-1; V: TRBV4-2; size: NA; D: NA
CDR3: CASSPPVAGGNYEQYF; DNA: TGTGCCAGCAGTCCACCGGTAGCGGGAGGAAACTACGAGCAGTACTTC; J: TRBJ2-7; V: TRBV6-6; size: NA; D: TRBD2
CDR3: CASSELDKQYF; DNA: TGTGCCAGCAGTGAATTAGATAAGCAGTACTTC; J: TRBJ2-7; V: TRBV2; size: NA; D: NA
CDR3: CASKALEGSAFF; DNA: TGTGCCAGCAAGGCCCTGGAGGGGAGCGCTTTCTTT; J: TRBJ1-1; V: TRBV28; size: NA; D: NA
CDR3: CASSYRVMTMNTEAFF; DNA: TGTGCCAGCAGTTATAGGGTAATGACTATGAACACTGAAGCTTTCTTT; J: TRBJ1-1; V: TRBV6-6; size: NA; D: NA
CDR3: CASSGASGIDTGELFF; DNA: TGTGCCAGCAGCGGGGCTAGCGGGATTGACACCGGGGAGCTGTTTTTT; J: TRBJ2-2; V: TRBV11-3; size: NA; D: TRBD2
CDR3: CASSEGRVNSPLHF; DNA: TGTGCCAGCAGTGAAGGCAGGGTGAATTCACCCCTCCACTTT; J: TRBJ1-6; V: TRBV2; size: NA; D: NA
CDR3: CATSRDMNTGELFF; DNA: TGTGCCACCAGCAGAGATATGAACACCGGGGAGCTGTTTTTT; J: TRBJ2-2; V: TRBV15; size: NA; D: NA
CDR3: CASSPTTSGSVYEQYF; DNA: TGTGCCAGCAGCCCTACGACTAGCGGGAGTGTATACGAGCAGTACTTC; J: TRBJ2-7; V: TRBV9; size: NA; D: TRBD2
CDR3: CASSLRSQGANGYTF; DNA: TGTGCCAGCAGCTTACGTTCTCAGGGGGCCAATGGCTACACCTTC; J: TRBJ1-2; V: TRBV11-1; size: NA; D: TRBD1
CDR3: CSASRLAGDPEQFF; DNA: TGCAGTGCTAGTCGTCTAGCGGGAGACCCTGAGCAGTTCTTC; J: TRBJ2-1; V: TRBV20-1; size: NA; D: TRBD2
CDR3: CASSQLQMNTGELFF; DNA: TGCGCCAGCAGCCAATTACAAATGAACACCGGGGAGCTGTTTTTT; J: TRBJ2-2; V: TRBV4-3; size: NA; D: NA
CDR3: CASSQGSSYNSPLHF; DNA: TGTGCCAGCAGTCAAGGGAGCTCCTATAATTCACCCCTCCACTTT; J: TRBJ1-6; V: TRBV2; size: NA; D: NA
CDR3: CASSARDRAGYTF; DNA: TGTGCCAGCAGCGCCCGGGACAGGGCGGGCTACACCTTC; J: TRBJ1-2; V: TRBV7-3; size: NA; D: TRBD1
CDR3: CASSLGYFAGELFF; DNA: TGCGCCAGCAGCCTGGGCTACTTCGCCGGGGAGCTGTTTTTT; J: TRBJ2-2; V: TRBV4-3; size: NA; D: NA
CDR3: CSARIGGTQYF; DNA: TGCAGTGCTAGAATCGGGGGTACGCAGTATTTT; J: TRBJ2-3; V: TRBV20-1; size: NA; D: NA
CDR3: CASSTQQGSPTYEQYF; DNA: TGTGCCAGTAGTACTCAACAGGGGAGCCCAACCTACGAGCAGTACTTC; J: TRBJ2-7; V: TRBV19; size: NA; D: TRBD1
CDR3: CASSFGQLDQPQHF; DNA: TGTGCCAGCAGCTTTGGACAGCTAGATCAGCCCCAGCATTTT; J: TRBJ1-5; V: TRBV5-5; size: NA; D: NA
CDR3: CASSPGGSGANVLTF; DNA: TGTGCCAGCTCACCGGGGGGGTCTGGGGCCAACGTCCTGACTTTC; J: TRBJ2-6; V: TRBV18; size: NA; D: TRBD2
CDR3: CAISESPRGPLGYTF; DNA: TGTGCCATCAGTGAGTCGCCCAGGGGACCCCTTGGCTACACCTTC; J: TRBJ1-2; V: TRBV10-3; size: NA; D: NA
CDR3: CASSLPRDRADETQYF; DNA: TGTGCCAGCAGTTTACCCCGGGACAGGGCGGACGAGACCCAGTACTTC; J: TRBJ2-5; V: TRBV2; size: NA; D: TRBD1
CDR3: CASSPGQGGEKLFF; DNA: TGTGCCAGCTCGCCTGGACAGGGAGGTGAAAAACTGTTTTTT; J: TRBJ1-4; V: TRBV18; size: NA; D: TRBD1
CDR3: CASSLRGSYNEQFF; DNA: TGCGCCAGCAGCTTGCGTGGGAGCTACAATGAGCAGTTCTTC; J: TRBJ2-1; V: TRBV5-1; size: NA; D: NA
CDR3: CASSLMGSSDTQYF; DNA: TGTGCCAGCAGCCTGATGGGGAGCTCAGATACGCAGTATTTT; J: TRBJ2-3; V: TRBV7-6; size: NA; D: NA
CDR3: CASSPGLADTGELFF; DNA: TGTGCCAGCAGCCCCGGACTAGCGGACACCGGGGAGCTGTTTTTT; J: TRBJ2-2; V: TRBV7-3; size: NA; D: TRBD2
CDR3: CATYRVNTEAFF; DNA: TGTGCCACCTACAGGGTTAACACTGAAGCTTTCTTT; J: TRBJ1-1; V: TRBV13; size: once; D: NA
CDR3: CASSLFAGLKETQYF; DNA: TGTGCCAGCAGCTTATTCGCGGGCCTAAAAGAGACCCAGTACTTC; J: TRBJ2-5; V: TRBV7-9; size: NA; D: NA
CDR3: CASHSRRLHHNEQFF; DNA: TGTGCCAGCCACAGCCGTCGGCTACATCACAATGAGCAGTTCTTC; J: TRBJ2-1; V: TRBV6-5; size: NA; D: NA